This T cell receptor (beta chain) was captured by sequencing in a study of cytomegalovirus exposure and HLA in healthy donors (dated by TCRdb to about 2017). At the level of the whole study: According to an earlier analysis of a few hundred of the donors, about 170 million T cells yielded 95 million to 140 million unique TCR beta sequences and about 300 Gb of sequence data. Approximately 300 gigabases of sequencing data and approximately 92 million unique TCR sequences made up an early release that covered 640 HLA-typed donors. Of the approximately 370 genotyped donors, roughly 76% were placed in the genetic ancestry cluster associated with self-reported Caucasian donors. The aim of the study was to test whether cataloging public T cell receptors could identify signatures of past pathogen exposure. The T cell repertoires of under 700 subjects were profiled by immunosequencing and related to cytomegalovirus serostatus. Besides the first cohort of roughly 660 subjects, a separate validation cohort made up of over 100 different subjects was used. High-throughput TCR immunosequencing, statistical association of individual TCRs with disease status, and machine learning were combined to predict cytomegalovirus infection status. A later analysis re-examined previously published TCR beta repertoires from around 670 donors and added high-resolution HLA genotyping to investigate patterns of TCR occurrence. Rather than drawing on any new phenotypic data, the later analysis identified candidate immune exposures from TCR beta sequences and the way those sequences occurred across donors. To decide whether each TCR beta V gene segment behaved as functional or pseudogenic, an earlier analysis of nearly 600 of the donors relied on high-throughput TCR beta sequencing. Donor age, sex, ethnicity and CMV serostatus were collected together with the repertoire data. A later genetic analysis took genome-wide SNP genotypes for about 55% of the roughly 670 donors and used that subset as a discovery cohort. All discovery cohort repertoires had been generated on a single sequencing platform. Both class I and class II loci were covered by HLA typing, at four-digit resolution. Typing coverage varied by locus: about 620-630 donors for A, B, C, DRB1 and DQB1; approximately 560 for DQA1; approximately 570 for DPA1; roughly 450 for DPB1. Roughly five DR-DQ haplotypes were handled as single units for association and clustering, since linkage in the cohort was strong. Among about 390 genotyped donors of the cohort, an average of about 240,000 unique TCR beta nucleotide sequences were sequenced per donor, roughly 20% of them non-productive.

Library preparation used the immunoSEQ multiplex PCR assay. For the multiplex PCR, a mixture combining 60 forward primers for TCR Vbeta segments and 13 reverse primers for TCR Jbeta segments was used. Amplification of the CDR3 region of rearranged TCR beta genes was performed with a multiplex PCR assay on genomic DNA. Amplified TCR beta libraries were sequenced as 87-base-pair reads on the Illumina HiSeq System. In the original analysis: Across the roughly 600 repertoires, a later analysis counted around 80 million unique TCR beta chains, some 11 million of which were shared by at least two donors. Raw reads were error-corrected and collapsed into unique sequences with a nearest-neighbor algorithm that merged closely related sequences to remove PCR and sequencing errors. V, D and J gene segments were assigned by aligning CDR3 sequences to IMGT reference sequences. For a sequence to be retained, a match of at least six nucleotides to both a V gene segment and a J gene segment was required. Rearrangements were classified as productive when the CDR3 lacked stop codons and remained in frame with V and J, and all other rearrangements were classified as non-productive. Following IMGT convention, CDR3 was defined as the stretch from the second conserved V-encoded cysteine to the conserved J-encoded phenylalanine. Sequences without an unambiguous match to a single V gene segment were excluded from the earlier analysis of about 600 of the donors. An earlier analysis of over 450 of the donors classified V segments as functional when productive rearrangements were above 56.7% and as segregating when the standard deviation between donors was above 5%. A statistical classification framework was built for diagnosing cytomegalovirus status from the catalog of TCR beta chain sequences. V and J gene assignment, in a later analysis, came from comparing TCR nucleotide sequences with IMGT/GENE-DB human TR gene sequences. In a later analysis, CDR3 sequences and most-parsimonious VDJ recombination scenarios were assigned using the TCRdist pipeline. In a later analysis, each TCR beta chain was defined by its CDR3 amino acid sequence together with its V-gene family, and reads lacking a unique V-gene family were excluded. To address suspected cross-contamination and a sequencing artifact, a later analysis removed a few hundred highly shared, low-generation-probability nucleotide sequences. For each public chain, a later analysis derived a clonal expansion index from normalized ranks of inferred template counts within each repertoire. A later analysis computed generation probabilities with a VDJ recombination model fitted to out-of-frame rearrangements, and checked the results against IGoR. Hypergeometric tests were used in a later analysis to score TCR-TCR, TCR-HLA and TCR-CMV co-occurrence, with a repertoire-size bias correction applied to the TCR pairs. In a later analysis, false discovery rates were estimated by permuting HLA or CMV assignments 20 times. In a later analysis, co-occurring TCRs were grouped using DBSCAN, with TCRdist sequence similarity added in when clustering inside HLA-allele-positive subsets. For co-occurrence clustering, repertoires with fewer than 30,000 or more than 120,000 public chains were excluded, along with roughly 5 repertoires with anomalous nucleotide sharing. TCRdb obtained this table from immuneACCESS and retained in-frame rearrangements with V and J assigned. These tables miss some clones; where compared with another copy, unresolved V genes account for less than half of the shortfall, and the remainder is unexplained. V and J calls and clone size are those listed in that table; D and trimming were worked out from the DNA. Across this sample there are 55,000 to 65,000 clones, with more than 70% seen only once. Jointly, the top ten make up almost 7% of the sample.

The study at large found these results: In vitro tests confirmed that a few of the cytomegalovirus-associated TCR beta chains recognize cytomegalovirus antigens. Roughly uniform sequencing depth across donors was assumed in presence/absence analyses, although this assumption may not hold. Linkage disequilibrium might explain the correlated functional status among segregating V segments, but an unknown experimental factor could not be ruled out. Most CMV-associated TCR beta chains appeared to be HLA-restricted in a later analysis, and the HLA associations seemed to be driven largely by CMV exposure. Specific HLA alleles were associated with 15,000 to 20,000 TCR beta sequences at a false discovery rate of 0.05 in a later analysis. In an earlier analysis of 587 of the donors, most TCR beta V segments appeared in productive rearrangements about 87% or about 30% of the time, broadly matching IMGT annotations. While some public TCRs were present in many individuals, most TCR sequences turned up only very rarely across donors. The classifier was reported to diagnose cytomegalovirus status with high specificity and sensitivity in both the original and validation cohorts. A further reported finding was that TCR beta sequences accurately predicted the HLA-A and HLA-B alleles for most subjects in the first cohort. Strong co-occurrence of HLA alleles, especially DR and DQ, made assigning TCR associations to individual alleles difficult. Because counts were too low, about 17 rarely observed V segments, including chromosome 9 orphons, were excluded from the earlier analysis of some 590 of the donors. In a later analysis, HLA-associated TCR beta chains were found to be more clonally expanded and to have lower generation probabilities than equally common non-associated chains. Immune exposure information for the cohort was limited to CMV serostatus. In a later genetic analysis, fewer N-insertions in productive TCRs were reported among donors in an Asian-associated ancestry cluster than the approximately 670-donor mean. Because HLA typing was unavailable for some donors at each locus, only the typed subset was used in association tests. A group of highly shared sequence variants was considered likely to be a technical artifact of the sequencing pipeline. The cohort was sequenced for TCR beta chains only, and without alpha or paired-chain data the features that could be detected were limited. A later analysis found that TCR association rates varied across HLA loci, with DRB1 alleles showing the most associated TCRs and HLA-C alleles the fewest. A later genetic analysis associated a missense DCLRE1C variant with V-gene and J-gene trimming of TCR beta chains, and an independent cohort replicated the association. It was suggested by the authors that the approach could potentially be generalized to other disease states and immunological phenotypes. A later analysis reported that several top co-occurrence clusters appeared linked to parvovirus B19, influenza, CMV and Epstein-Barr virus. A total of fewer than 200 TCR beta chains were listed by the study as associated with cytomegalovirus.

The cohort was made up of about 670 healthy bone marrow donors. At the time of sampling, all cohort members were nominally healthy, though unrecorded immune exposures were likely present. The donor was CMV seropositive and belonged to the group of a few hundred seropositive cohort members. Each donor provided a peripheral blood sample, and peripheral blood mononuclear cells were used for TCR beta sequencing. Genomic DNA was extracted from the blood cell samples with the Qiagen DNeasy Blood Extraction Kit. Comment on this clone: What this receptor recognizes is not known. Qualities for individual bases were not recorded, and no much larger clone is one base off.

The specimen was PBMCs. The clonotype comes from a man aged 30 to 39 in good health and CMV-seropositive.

The base sequence is TGCGCCAGCAGCTCCAAGACAGGTCTAACCTACGAGCAGTACTTC. Its amino acids are CASSSKTGLTYEQYF. The chain employs TRBV5-1 and TRBJ2-7; a tentative D match to TRBD1 spans 6 bases. CDR1 SGHRS and CDR2 YFSETQ were looked up in the germline V gene. From its cysteine to its phenylalanine, the CDR3 spans 15 amino acids. Only the CDR3 part of the read is kept: 45 bases, read in frame from the first base. Relative to germline, V is 3 bases shorter and J is 2 bases shorter, with 15 bases between their ends.